What follows are 17 T cell receptor beta chains derived from one specimen sequenced in a study of T cell repertoires in cytomegalovirus infection. TCRdb redid the calling of the reads with MiXCR, one entry per CDR3 protein. The data contain some 390,000 distinct CDR3 sequences, about a sixth of them singletons. Sequencing was performed on PBMCs. The receptor set was obtained from a human donor in good health (CMV status not recorded). Some clones in this sample may be carry-over from other donors' samples.

The chain recombines TRBV6-5 with TRBJ2-1, with TRBD2 matching over 9 bases. CDR1 and CDR2 (germline): MNHEY, SVGAGI. This CDR3 contains 20 residues. V lost 2 bases to trimming and J lost 16 bases; unmatched junction nucleotides: 30. CDR3 in amino acids: CASSYRRAGGSGAVSSARFF. The CDR3 bases are TGTGCCAGCAGTTACAGGCGAGCGGGGGGCTCCGGGGCGGTTTCTTCGGCCCGTTTCTTC.

A remark on this clonotype: One end of the junction does not line up with germline, which may come from a read error. This chain joins TRBV20-1 and TRBJ1-1; D is ambiguous. The CDR3 is 13 amino acids. CDR1 is DFQATT, CDR2 SNEGSKA, per germline (reference sequence). The CDR3 spells CSARGTRRTEAFF. For the CDR3, the DNA is TGCAGTGCGAGAGGAACCCGTCGGACTGAAGCTTTCTTT.

The sample holds many counts of this clonotype. The chain couples TRBV11-2 to TRBJ2-3, with D possibly being TRBD1 (6 bases). This CDR3 is 16 amino acids long. Trimming left V 1 base short and J 2 bases short, with 13 bases between. Germline assignment: CDR1 SGHAT and CDR2 FQNNGV. CDR3 DNA sequence: TGTGCCAGCAGCTTAGGGGGGCAGATAATCACAGATACGCAGTATTTT. Protein: CASSLGGQIITDTQYF.

Here the CDR3 DNA reads TGTGCCAGCAGCTTAGTAATCCAGGGGGGGAACATTCAGTACTTC. It translates to CASSLVIQGGNIQYF. The chain is built from TRBV11-2 and TRBJ2-4, with D perhaps TRBD1 or TRBD2 (7 bases each). Per the germline V gene, CDR1 is SGHAT and CDR2 is FQNNGV. V lost 1 base to trimming and J lost 7 bases, with 14 bases between them. The CDR3 runs 15 residues.

In the case of this clonotype: At one boundary the junction diverges from the germline segment, which might be a read error. This chain joins TRBV11-2 and TRBJ1-4; 8 bases fit TRBD1. Germline V lookup: CDR1 SGHAT, CDR2 FQNNGV. The CDR3 is made up of 15 amino acids. In DNA, the CDR3 is TGTACCAGCAGCACCCGACAGGGGCGGGACGAAAAACTGTTTTTT. Protein: CTSSTRQGRDEKLFF. The entire variable domain, with the rest obtained from reference TRBV11-2 and TRBJ1-4, is as follows: EAGVAQSPRYKIIEKRQSVAFWCNPISGHATLYWYQQILGQGPKLLIQFQNNGVVDDSQLPKDRFSAERLKGVDSTLKIQPAKLEDSAVYLCTSSTRQGRDEKLFFGSGTQLSVL.

The chain couples TRBV5-1 to TRBJ2-3; D is perhaps TRBD1 or TRBD2 (6 bases each). The V gene's germline CDR1 is SGHRS and CDR2 YFSETQ. The CDR3 length is 15 residues. The germline V and J ends were trimmed by 0 bases and 6 bases, with 14 bases remaining between them. This CDR3 is CASSLEGGIDDTQYF. The CDR3 DNA reads as TGCGCCAGCAGCTTGGAAGGGGGGATTGATGATACGCAGTATTTT.

The V and J genes are TRBV19 and TRBJ2-7; D possibly corresponds to TRBD1 (6 bases). This CDR3 has 12 amino acids. CDR1 is LNHDA and CDR2 is SQIVND in the germline V gene (reference sequence). V lost 3 bases and J lost 6, with 9 bases in between. For the CDR3, the DNA is TGTGCCAGTAGTATCGCAGGGGCCGAGCAGTACTTC. Encoded protein: CASSIAGAEQYF.

In this sample, this clonotype turned up a few times. This chain joins TRBV6-2 or TRBV6-3 and TRBJ1-1; no reliable D call. Germline V gene data show CDR1 as MNHEY and CDR2 as SVGEGT. Deletions cut 2 bases from V and 7 bases from J, with 8 bases between. The CDR3 runs to 12 residues. CDR3 sequence reads: CASSYGRNEAFF. The CDR3 DNA reads as TGTGCCAGCAGTTACGGCCGGAATGAAGCTTTCTTT.

This clonotype turned up a few times. The genes are TRBV7-2 and TRBJ1-3, with D possibly matching TRBD1 (6 bases). The CDR3 is 13 amino acids. Germline V gene sequence: CDR1 SGHTA, CDR2 FQGNSA. Trimming removed 0 bases from V and 8 bases from J, with 8 bases in between. The CDR3 DNA sequence: TGTGCCAGCAGCTTAGCAGGGGGTGACACCATATATTTT. Protein sequence: CASSLAGGDTIYF.

Ten or more counts support this clonotype. This chain connects TRBV7-9 to TRBJ2-3; TRBD2 might be the D (5 bases). The length of the CDR3 is 15 residues. V shed 5 bases and J shed 2 bases, with 14 bases lying between them. The germline V gene has CDR1 SEHNR and CDR2 FQNEAQ (reference sequence). CDR3 region: CASSPDWELTDTQYF. In DNA, the CDR3 is TGTGCCAGCAGCCCGGACTGGGAACTCACAGATACGCAGTATTTT.

In its sample, this clonotype was seen many times. This sequence joins TRBV7-2 and TRBJ2-7, with D uncertain. The germline V gene has CDR1 SGHTA and CDR2 FQGNSA. Trimming removed 3 bases at V and 0 bases at J, with 6 bases between. The CDR3 length is 13 residues. The CDR3 is CASSFQSSYEQYF. CDR3 coding DNA: TGTGCCAGCAGCTTCCAGAGCTCCTACGAGCAGTACTTC.

This clonotype was seen repeatedly, ten times or more. The V and J genes are TRBV5-4 and TRBJ2-3; D is perhaps TRBD1 (6 bases). Trimming took 3 bases from V and 2 from J, leaving 10 bases between them. This CDR3 is 14 amino acids long. In germline, CDR1 is SGHNT, CDR2 YYREEE (reference sequence). The CDR3 bases are TGTGCCAGCAGCTCCGGACAGAACACAGATACGCAGTATTTT. Encoded protein: CASSSGQNTDTQYF.

Only a few counts were recorded for this clonotype. CDR3 loop: CSARGRGGSTDTQYF. For the CDR3, the DNA is TGCAGTGCTAGGGGGCGGGGAGGTAGCACAGATACGCAGTATTTT. J is TRBJ2-3 and V is TRBV20-1; the D gene is possibly TRBD2 (6 bases). CDR1 is DFQATT and CDR2 is SNEGSKA in the germline V gene (reference sequence). V was pared by 3 bases and J by 0 bases, with 13 bases between. CDR3 length: 15 amino acids.

This clonotype was counted many times. The chain joins TRBV7-9 to TRBJ2-5; perhaps TRBD1 as D (7 bases). Germline V CDR1 and CDR2: SEHNR, FQNEAQ (reference sequence). CDR3 length: 15 amino acids. Trimming removed 1 base at V and 3 bases at J, with 12 bases between. The CDR3 DNA is TGTGCCAGCAGCTTAGGCCGGGGGACAGAAGAGACCCAGTACTTC. Protein: CASSLGRGTEETQYF.

The table lists this clonotype with a few counts. The chain has TRBV6-6 and TRBJ2-7; the D is unclear. There are 11 residues in the CDR3. Germline V lookup: CDR1 MNHNY, CDR2 SVGAGI (reference sequence). The germline V and J ends were trimmed by 4 bases and 6 bases, with 7 bases remaining between them. This CDR3 is CASSFGSEQYF. As DNA, the CDR3 is TGTGCCAGCAGTTTCGGCTCCGAGCAGTACTTC.

This clonotype was seen many times. J is TRBJ1-3 and V is TRBV7-2; the D is unclear. Germline CDR1 SGHTA, CDR2 FQGNSA. The CDR3 contains 20 residues. V lost 5 bases and J 0 bases, leaving 26 bases between the germline ends. CDR3 protein: CASSLESIALEKSSGNTIYF. For the CDR3, the DNA is TGTGCCAGCAGCCTCGAGAGTATTGCCCTTGAAAAAAGCTCTGGAAACACCATATATTTT.

This chain connects TRBV6-4 to TRBJ2-7, with D maybe TRBD2 (5 bases). The CDR3 length is 14 residues. V lost 4 bases and J lost 5, with 15 bases in between. The germline gives CDR1 MRHNA, CDR2 SNTAGT. Written as DNA, the CDR3 is TGTGCCAGCAGTGCTTTAACTAGGCCCCACGAGCAGTACTTC. Translation gives CASSALTRPHEQYF.